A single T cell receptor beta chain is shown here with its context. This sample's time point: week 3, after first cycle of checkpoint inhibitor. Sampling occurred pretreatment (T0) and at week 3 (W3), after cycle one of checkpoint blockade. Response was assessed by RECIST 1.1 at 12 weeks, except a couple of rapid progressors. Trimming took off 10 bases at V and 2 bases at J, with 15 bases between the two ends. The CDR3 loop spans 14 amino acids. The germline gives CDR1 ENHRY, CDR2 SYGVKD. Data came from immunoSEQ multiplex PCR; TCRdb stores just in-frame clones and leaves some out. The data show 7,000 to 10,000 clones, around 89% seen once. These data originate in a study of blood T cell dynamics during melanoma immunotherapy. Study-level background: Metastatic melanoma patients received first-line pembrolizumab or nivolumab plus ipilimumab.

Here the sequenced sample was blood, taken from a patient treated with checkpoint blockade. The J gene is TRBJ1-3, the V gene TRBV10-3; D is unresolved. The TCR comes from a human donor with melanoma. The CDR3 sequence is CATSGGAAGNTIYF. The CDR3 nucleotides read TGTGCCACCAGCGGTGGAGCTGCTGGAAACACCATATATTTT.